This record concerns one T cell receptor (beta chain) sequence. As yet, its antigen is unknown. This record belongs to a study of cytomegalovirus exposure and HLA in healthy donors. The V gene's germline CDR1 is LGHNA and CDR2 YNFKEQ. CDR3 size: 15 residues. With V trimmed by 3 bases and J by 2 bases, 4 bases remained unmatched. Findings and caveats of the study: Later work associated roughly 15,000 TCR beta sequences with HLA alleles at 0.05 false discovery rate.

The PCR made use of 60 Vbeta and 13 Jbeta primers. Clones were read by immunoSEQ multiplex PCR, and TCRdb kept only the in-frame ones, dropping some. The table lists 150,000 to 200,000 clones, approximately 80% of them singletons. The donors comprised healthy bone marrow donors. This chain connects TRBV4-2 to TRBJ2-5; 9 bases fit TRBD1. The sequence derives from a woman between 45 and 60 years old in good health and CMV-seropositive. Sequencing input: PBMCs. CDR3 in amino acids: CASSQAGTGQETQYF. The DNA for the CDR3 is TGTGCCAGCAGCCAGGCTGGGACAGGGCAAGAGACCCAGTACTTC.